This T cell receptor (beta chain) was retrieved from a study of CD8+CD57+ T cells in acquired aplastic anemia. Background on the study: Sorting CD4+ and CD8+ cells gave DNA averaging approximately 2.9 ug. Findings and limits, study-wide: Patients and controls shared some 30 CD8+ CDR3 sequences.

Germline lookup yields CDR1 SNHLY and CDR2 FYNNEI. V was pared by 6 bases and J by 7 bases, with 11 bases of the junction left unmatched. The CDR3 is 15 residues long. The study profiled TCR beta VDJ and CDR3 using genomic DNA as template. TCRdb ran MiXCR on the reads and lists one entry per CDR3 protein. This sample has fewer than 200,000 distinct CDR3 sequences, with roughly 43% found just once. Patients sequenced had flow cytometry evidence of CD8+CD57+ cell expansion. The patients all had a severe acquired aplastic anemia diagnosis. As for this clonotype: What it binds is unknown.

This receptor was taken from a human donor with aplastic anemia. The sequencing input was sorted CD4+, CD8+, or CD8+CD57+ T cells (not recorded which) from PBMCs. V gene TRBV2 combines with J gene TRBJ1-2; 10 bases are shared with TRBD1. CDR3 residues: CASSVEGQGSLGYTF. DNA for the CDR3: TGTGCCAGCAGCGTAGAGGGACAGGGGTCCCTTGGCTACACCTTC.